This T cell receptor beta chain was obtained from a study of CD8 T cells in ankylosing spondylitis. Study results and caveats: It appeared that ankylosing spondylitis blood was characterized by a TCR beta motif of about eight highly homologous variants.

Germline V gene sequence: CDR1 LGHNA, CDR2 YSLEER. V shed 4 bases and J 4 bases; nucleotides not matched to a gene: 7. The length of the CDR3 is 15 residues. TCRdb reanalysed the 5' RACE reads using MiXCR and keeps one entry per CDR3 protein. This sample has some 200,000 distinct CDR3 sequences, with around 6.6% found just once. This clonotype occurred many times. Antigen: not known. The sequence derives from a male donor with ankylosing spondylitis. This sequence joins TRBV4-3 and TRBJ1-3; TRBD1 agrees at 7 bases. Sequenced input: blood, either unsorted or a sorted T cell fraction (not recorded which). CDR3 in DNA: TGCGCCAGCAGCCGTGACAGGGTGGACGGAAACACCATATATTTT. Its translation is CASSRDRVDGNTIYF.